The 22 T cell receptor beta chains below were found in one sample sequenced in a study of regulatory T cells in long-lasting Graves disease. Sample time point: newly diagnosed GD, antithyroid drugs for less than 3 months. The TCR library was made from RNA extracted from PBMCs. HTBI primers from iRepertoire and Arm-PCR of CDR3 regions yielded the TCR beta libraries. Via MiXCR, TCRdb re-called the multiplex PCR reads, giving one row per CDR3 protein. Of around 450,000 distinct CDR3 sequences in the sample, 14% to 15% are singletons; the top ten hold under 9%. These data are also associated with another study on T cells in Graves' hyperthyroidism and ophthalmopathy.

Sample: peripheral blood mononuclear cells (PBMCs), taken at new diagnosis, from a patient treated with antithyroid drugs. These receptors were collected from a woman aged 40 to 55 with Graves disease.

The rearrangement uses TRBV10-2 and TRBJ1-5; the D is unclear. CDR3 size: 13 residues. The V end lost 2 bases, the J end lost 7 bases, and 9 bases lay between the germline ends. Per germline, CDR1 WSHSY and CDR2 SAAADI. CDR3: CASSEGYRQPQHF. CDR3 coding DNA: TGCGCCAGCAGTGAGGGGTACCGGCAGCCCCAGCATTTT.

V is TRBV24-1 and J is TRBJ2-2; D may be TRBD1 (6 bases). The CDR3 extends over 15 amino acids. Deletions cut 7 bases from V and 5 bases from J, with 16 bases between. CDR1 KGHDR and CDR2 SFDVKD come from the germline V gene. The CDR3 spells CATSHTGFGTGELFF. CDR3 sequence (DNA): TGTGCCACCAGCCACACAGGGTTTGGAACCGGGGAGCTGTTTTTT.

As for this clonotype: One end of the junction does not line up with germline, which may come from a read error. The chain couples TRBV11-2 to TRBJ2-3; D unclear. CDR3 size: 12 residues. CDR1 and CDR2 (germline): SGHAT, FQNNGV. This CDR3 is CASSLITDTPYF. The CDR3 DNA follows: TGTGCCAGCAGCTTAATTACAGATACGCCGTATTTC.

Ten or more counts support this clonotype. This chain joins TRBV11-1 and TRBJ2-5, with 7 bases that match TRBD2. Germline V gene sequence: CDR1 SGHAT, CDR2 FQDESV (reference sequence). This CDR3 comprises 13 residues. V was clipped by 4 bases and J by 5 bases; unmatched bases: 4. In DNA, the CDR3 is TGTGCCAGCAGCTCAACTAGCGTGGAGACCCAGTACTTC. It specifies CASSSTSVETQYF.

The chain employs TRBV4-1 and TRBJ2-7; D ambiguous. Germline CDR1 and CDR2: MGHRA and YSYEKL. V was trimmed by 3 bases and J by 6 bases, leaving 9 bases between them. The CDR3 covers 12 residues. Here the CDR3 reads CASSQTDTEQYF. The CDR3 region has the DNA TGCGCCAGCAGCCAGACCGATACCGAGCAGTACTTC.

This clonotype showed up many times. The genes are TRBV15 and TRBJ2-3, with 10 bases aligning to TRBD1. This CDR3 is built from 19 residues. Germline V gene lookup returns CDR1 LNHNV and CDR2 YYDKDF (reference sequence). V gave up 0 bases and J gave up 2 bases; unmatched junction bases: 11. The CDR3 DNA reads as TGTGCCACCAGCAGAGATAACTCTCCGGGACAGGGGTTCACAGATACGCAGTATTTT. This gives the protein CATSRDNSPGQGFTDTQYF. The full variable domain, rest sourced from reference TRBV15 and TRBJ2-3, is DAMVIQNPRYQVTQFGKPVTLSCSQTLNHNVMYWYQQKSSQAPKLLFHYYDKDFNNEADTPDNFQSRRPNTSFCFLDIRSPGLGDTAMYLCATSRDNSPGQGFTDTQYFGPGTRLTVL.

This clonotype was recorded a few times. The CDR3 spells CASSPGTQYF. Here the CDR3 DNA reads TGTGCCAGCAGTCCCGGGACCCAGTACTTC. The V gene is TRBV28, the J gene TRBJ2-5; D not certain. Trimming removed 5 bases from V and 7 bases from J, with 5 bases in between. The CDR3 totals 10 residues. Germline V gene data show CDR1 as MDHEN and CDR2 as SYDVKM.

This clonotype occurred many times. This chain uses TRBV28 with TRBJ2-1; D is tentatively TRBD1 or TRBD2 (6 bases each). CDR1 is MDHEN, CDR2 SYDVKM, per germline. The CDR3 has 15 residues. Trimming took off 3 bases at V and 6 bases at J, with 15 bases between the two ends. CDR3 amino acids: CASSFTGVGGNEQFF. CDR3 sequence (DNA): TGTGCCAGCAGTTTTACGGGAGTAGGGGGCAATGAGCAGTTCTTC.

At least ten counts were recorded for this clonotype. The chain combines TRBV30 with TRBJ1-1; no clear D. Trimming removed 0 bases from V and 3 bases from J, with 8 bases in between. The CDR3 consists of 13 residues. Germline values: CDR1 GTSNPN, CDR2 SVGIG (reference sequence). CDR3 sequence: CAWSVVSYTEAFF. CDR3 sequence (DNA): TGTGCCTGGAGTGTAGTCAGTTACACTGAAGCTTTCTTT. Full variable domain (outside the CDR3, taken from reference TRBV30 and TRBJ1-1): SQTIHQWPATLVQPVGSPLSLECTVEGTSNPNLYWYRQAAGRGLQLLFYSVGIGQISSEVPQNLSASRPQDRQFILSSKKLLLSDSGFYLCAWSVVSYTEAFFGQGTRLTVV.

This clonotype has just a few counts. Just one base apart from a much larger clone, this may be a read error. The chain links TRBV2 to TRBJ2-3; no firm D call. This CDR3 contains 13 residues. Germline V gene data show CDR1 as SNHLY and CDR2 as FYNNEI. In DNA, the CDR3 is TGTGCCAGCAGTGAAGATAGCACAGATACGCAGTGTTTT. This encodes CASSEDSTDTQCF.

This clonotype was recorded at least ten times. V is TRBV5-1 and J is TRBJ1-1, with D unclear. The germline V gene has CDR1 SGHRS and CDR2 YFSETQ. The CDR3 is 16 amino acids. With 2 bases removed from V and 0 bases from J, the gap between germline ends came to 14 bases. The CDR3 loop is CASSFRAPDMNTEAFF. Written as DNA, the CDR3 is TGCGCCAGCAGCTTCCGGGCCCCCGACATGAACACTGAAGCTTTCTTT.

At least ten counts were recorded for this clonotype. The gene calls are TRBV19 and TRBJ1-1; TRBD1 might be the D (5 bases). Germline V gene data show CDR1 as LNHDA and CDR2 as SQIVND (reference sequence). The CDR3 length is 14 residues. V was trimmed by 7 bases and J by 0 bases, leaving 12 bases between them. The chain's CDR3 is CASTLGQMNTEAFF. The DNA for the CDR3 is TGTGCCAGTACCCTGGGGCAGATGAACACTGAAGCTTTCTTT.

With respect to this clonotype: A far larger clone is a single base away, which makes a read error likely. The CDR3 protein is CASSTGTGLYNEQFF. In DNA, the CDR3 is TGTGCCAGCAGTACCGGGACAGGGCTCTACAATGAGCAGTTCTTC. This rearrangement joins TRBV12-3 or TRBV12-4 to TRBJ2-1, with 9 bases aligning to TRBD1. The CDR3 runs to 15 residues. Germline trimming cut 5 bases from V and 3 bases from J; bases unmatched to any gene: 5.

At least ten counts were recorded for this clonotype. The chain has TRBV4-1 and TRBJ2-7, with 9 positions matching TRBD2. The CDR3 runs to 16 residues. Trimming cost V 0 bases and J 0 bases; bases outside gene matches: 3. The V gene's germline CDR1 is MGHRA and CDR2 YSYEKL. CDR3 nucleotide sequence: TGCGCCAGCAGCCAAGAGAGGACTAGCGACTCCTACGAGCAGTACTTC. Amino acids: CASSQERTSDSYEQYF.

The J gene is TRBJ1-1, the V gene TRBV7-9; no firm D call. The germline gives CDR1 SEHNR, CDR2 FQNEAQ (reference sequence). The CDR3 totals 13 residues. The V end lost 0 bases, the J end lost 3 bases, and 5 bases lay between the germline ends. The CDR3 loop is CASSLADYTEAFF. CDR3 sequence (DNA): TGTGCCAGCAGCTTAGCAGATTACACTGAAGCTTTCTTT.

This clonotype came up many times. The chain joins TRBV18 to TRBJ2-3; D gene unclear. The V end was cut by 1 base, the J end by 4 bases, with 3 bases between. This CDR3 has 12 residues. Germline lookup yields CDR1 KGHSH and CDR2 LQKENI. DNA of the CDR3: TGTGCCAGCTCACCACGCCCAGATACGCAGTATTTT. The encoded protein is CASSPRPDTQYF.

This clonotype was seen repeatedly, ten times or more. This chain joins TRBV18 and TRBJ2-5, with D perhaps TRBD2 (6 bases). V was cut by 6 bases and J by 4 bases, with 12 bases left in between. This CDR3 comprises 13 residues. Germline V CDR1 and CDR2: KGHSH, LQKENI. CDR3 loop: CASSPGVGETQYF. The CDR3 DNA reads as TGTGCCAGCTCGCCGGGGGTAGGAGAGACCCAGTACTTC.

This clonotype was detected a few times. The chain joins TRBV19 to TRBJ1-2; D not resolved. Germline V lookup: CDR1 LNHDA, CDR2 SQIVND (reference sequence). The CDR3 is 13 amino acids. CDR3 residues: CASSGTALDGYTF. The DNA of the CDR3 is TGTGCATCCTCTGGCACCGCACTGGATGGCTACACCTTC.

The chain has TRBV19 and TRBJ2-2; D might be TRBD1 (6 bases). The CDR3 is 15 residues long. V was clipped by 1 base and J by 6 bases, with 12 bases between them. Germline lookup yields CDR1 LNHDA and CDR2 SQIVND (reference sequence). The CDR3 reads CASSIASDSPGELFF. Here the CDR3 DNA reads TGTGCCAGTAGTATAGCCTCGGACAGCCCCGGGGAGCTGTTTTTT.

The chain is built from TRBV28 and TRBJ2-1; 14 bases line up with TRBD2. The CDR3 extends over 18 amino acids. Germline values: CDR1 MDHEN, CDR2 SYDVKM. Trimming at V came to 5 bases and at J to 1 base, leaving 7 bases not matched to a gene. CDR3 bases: TGTGCCAGCAGTCCGACTAGCGGGAGGGCCACTTCCTACAATGAGCAGTTCTTC. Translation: CASSPTSGRATSYNEQFF.

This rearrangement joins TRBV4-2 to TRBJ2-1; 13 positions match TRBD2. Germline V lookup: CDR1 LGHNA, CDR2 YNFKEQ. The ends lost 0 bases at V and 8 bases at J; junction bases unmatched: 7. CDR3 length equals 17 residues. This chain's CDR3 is CASSQDPLAGGSHEQFF. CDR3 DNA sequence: TGTGCCAGCAGCCAAGATCCACTAGCGGGAGGGTCACATGAGCAGTTCTTC.

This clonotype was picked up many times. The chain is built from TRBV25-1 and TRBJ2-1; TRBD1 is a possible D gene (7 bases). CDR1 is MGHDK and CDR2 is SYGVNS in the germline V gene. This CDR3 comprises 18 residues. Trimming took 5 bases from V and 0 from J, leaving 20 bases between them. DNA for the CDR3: TGTGCCAGCAGTCACGGCAGGGGGGCACTGCCCTCCTACAATGAGCAGTTCTTC. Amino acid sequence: CASSHGRGALPSYNEQFF.